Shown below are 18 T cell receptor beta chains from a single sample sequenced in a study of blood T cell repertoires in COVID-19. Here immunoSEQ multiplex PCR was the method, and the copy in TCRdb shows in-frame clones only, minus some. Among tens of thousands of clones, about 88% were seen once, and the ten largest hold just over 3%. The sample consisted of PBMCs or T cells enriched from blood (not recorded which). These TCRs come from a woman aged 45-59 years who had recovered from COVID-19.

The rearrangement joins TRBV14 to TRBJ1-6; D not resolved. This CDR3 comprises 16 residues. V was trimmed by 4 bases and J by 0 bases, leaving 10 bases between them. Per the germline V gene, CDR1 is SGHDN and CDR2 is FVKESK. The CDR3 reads CASSRLISSYNSPLHF. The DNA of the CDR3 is TGTGCCAGCAGCCGACTCATTAGCTCCTATAATTCACCCCTCCACTTT.

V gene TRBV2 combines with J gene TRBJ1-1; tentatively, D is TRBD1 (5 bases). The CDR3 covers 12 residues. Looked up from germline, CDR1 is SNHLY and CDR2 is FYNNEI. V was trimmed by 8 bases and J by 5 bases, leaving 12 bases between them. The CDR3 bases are TGTGCCAGCCGGGCTCGGGGGACTGAAGCTTTCTTT. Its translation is CASRARGTEAFF.

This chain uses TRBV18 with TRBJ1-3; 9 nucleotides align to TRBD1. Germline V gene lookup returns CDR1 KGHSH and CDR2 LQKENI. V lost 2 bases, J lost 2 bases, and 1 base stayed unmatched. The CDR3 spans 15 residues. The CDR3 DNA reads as TGTGCCAGCTCACCAACAGGGGGCCCTGGAAACACCATATATTTT. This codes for CASSPTGGPGNTIYF.

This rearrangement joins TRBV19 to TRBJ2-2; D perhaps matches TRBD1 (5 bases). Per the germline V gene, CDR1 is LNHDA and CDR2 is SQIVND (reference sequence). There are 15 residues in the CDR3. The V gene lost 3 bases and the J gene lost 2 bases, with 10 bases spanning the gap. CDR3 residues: CASSIPGHNTGELFF. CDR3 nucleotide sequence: TGTGCCAGTAGTATTCCCGGACATAACACCGGGGAGCTGTTTTTT.

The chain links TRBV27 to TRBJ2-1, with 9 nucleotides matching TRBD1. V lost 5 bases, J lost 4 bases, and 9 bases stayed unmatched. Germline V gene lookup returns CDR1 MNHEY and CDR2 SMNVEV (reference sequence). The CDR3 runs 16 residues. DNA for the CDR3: TGTGCCAGCAGTGTACGAATAGGGACAGGGTACAATGAGCAGTTCTTC. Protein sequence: CASSVRIGTGYNEQFF.

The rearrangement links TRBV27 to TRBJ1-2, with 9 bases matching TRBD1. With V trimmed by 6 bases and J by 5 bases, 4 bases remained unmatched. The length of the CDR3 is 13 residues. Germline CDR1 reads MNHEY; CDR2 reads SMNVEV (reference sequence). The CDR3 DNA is TGTGCCAGCAGCCCGACAGGGGGATATGGCTACACCTTC. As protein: CASSPTGGYGYTF.

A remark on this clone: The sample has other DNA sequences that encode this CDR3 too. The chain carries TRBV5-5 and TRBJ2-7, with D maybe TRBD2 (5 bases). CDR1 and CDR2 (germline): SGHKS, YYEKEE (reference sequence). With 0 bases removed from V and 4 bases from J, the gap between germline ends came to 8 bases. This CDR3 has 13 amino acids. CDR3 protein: CASSLERDYEQYF. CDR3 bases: TGTGCCAGCAGCTTGGAACGGGATTACGAGCAGTACTTC.

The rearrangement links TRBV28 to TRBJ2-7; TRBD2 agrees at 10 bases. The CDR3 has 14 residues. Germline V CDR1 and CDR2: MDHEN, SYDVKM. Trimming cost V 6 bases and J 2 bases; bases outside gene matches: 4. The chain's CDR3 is CASRSSGSPYEQYF. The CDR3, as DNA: TGTGCCAGCAGATCTAGCGGGAGCCCCTACGAGCAGTACTTC.

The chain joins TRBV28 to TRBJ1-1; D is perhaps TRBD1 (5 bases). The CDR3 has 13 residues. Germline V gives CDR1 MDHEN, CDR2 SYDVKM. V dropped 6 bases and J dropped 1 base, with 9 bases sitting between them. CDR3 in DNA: TGTGCCAGCAGGGGGGGGAGGAACACTGAAGCTTTCTTT. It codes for CASRGGRNTEAFF.

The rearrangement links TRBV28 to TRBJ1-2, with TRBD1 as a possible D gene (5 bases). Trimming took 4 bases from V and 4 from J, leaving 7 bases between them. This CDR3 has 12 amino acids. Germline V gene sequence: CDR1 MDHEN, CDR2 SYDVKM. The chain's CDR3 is CASSSGFYGYTF. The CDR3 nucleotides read TGTGCCAGCAGTTCAGGGTTCTATGGCTACACCTTC.

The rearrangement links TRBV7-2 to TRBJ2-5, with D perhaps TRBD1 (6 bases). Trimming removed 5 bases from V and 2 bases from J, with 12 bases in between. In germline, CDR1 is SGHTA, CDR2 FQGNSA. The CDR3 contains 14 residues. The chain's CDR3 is CASSRGQPQETQYF. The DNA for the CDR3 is TGTGCCAGCAGCCGCGGACAGCCACAAGAGACCCAGTACTTC. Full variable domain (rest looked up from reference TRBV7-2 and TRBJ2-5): GAGVSQSPSNKVTEKGKDVELRCDPISGHTALYWYRQSLGQGLEFLIYFQGNSAPDKSGLPSDRFSAERTGGSVSTLTIQRTQQEDSAVYLCASSRGQPQETQYFGPGTRLLVL.

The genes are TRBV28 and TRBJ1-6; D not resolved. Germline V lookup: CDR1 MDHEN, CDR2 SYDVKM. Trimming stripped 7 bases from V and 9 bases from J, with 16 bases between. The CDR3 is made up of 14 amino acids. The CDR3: CASTQIPVGSPLHF. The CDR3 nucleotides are TGTGCCAGCACCCAGATTCCTGTTGGTTCACCCCTCCACTTT.

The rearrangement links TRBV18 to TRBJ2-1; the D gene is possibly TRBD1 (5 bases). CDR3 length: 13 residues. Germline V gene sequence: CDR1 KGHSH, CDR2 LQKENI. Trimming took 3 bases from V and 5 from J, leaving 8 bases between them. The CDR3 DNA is TGTGCCAGCTCACCTGACAGAAACAATGAGCAGTTCTTC. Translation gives CASSPDRNNEQFF.

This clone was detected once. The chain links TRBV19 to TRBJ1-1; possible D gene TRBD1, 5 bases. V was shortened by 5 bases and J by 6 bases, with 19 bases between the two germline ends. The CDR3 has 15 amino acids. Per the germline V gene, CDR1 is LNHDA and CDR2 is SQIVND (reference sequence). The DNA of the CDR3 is TGTGCCAGTAGTCCACCTCTCAGGGCGTTCTCTGAAGCTTTCTTT. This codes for CASSPPLRAFSEAFF. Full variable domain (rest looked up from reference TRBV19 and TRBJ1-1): DGGITQSPKYLFRKEGQNVTLSCEQNLNHDAMYWYRQDPGQGLRLIYYSQIVNDFQKGDIAEGYSVSREKKESFPLTVTSAQKNPTAFYLCASSPPLRAFSEAFFGQGTRLTVV.

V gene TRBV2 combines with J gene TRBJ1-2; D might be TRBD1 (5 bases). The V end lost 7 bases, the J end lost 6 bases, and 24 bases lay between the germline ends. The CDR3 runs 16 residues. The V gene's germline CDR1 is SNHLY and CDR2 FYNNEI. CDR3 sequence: CASILQTALSSDGYTF. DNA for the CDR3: TGTGCCAGCATCCTACAGACAGCCCTATCTTCGGATGGCTACACCTTC.

The CDR3 loop is CASSYLGGTGELFF. In nucleotides, the CDR3 is TGTGCCAGCAGTTACCTGGGGGGGACCGGGGAGCTGTTTTTT. The chain uses TRBV6-2 or TRBV6-3 and TRBJ2-2; 7 bases are shared with TRBD2. The germline gives CDR1 MNHEY, CDR2 SVGEGT. The CDR3 is 14 amino acids. V was pared by 2 bases and J by 5 bases, with 2 bases of the junction left unmatched.

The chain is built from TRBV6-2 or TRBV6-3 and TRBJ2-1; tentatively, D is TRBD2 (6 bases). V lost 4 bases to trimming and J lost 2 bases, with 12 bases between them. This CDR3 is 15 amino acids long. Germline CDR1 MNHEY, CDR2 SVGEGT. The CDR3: CASSLGGDPYNEQFF. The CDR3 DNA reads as TGTGCCAGCAGTTTGGGCGGGGACCCCTACAATGAGCAGTTCTTC.

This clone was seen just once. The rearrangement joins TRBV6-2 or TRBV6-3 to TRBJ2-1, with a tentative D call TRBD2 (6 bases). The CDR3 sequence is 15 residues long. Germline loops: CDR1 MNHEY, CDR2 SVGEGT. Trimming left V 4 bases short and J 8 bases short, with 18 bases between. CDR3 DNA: TGTGCCAGCAGTTGGTCCTCACCGGGGAGGCATGAGCAGTTCTTC. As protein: CASSWSSPGRHEQFF.